The clone carrying this T cell receptor beta chain appeared a few times. Its antigen is unknown. This entry is derived from a study of spatial heterogeneity in lung cancer. As for the study in general: The donors were 55 to 80 patients with non-small cell lung cancer that was early-stage and untreated. Taken at a median of approximately 23 months after resection, follow-up PBMC samples underwent sequencing when available. The study, taken as a whole, reports: Ubiquitous expanded tumor TCRs were seen in blood more at resection than at follow-up.

Indicated time point: blood at routine non-recurrence follow-up after resection. Unsorted tumor, nontumor lung tissue or cryopreserved PBMC supplied the whole RNA. This CDR3 is 15 amino acids long. Trimming removed 0 bases from V and 7 bases from J, with 13 bases in between. Germline CDR1 and CDR2: LGHNA and YSLEER. Every TCR cDNA molecule bore a unique molecular identifier. MiXCR, run by TCRdb on the 5' RACE reads, gives a single entry per CDR3 protein. The sample yields about 120,000 distinct CDR3 sequences, more than 10% seen once. The sequencing used PBMCs, collected at follow-up. The clonotype was recovered from a male donor with early-stage non-small cell lung cancer. The chain links TRBV4-3 to TRBJ1-5; D is possibly TRBD1 (5 bases). The CDR3 DNA reads as TGCGCCAGCAGCCAAGAAACAAAGGGGAACCAGCCCCAGCATTTT. It codes for CASSQETKGNQPQHF.